Detailed here is one TCR beta chain. No antigen is known for it. The sample comes from a study of blood T cells in healthy people across ages. The germline V gene encodes CDR1 SQVTM and CDR2 ANQGSEA. There are 13 residues in the CDR3. V was trimmed by 3 bases and J by 5 bases, leaving 13 bases between them. A second about 6 to 12 cycle PCR used barcoded and J-beta primers. Each CDR3 protein is one row after TCRdb ran MiXCR on the 5' RACE reads. This sample carries around 2 million distinct CDR3 sequences, about 39% of them seen once, and the ten largest clones take 20% to 25%. Staff drew ten milliliters of peripheral blood from each donor. Total RNA, at least 6 micrograms per sample, was extracted from PBMCs. The study, taken as a whole, reports: Diversity of TCR beta per million T cells declined in a roughly linear way with age. When one million T cells were used, diversity estimates were thought to be underestimates.

The sample comprised blood. The V gene is TRBV29-1, the J gene TRBJ2-5; D unclear. This TCR derives from a human donor in good health. The CDR3 nucleotides are TGCAGCGTTGATGTGGACCTCCAGGAGACCCAGTACTTC. As protein: CSVDVDLQETQYF.